The 27 T cell receptor beta chains given below trace back to one sample, sequenced in a study of blood T cells in healthy people across ages. The second PCR ran roughly 6 to 11 cycles with a sample-barcoded 5' primer and J-beta primers. TCRdb itself ran the 5' RACE reads through MiXCR, one entry per CDR3 protein. The top ten hold 7.9% of the sample, which has about 1,400,000 distinct CDR3 sequences, 35% to 45% seen once. Sequenced sample: blood. Every receptor here comes from a woman aged 18-29 years in good health.

As for this clonotype: A read error may produce the germline difference seen at one junction end. The chain employs TRBV20-1 and TRBJ2-6; D is possibly TRBD1 or TRBD2 (6 bases each). This CDR3 region has 16 residues. Germline-derived CDR1 and CDR2 are DFQATT and SNEGSKA (reference sequence). The CDR3 DNA follows: TGCAGTGCTAGTTGGGGGGCCGACTCTGGGGCCAACGTCCCGACTTTC. As protein: CSASWGADSGANVPTF.

The chain employs TRBV6-5 and TRBJ2-7; D gene ambiguous. The CDR3 loop spans 12 amino acids. Looked up from germline, CDR1 is MNHEY and CDR2 is SVGAGI. Trimming stripped 6 bases from V and 7 bases from J, with 13 bases between. CDR3 DNA: TGTGCCAGCAGCCAAGACAACAATGAGCAGTACTTC. It codes for CASSQDNNEQYF.

This clonotype was observed a handful of times. The chain couples TRBV6-6 to TRBJ2-4; perhaps TRBD2 as D (5 bases). TRBJ2-7 matches the DNA end more closely, so the J call is doubtful. The CDR3 loop spans 15 amino acids. CDR1 MNHNY and CDR2 SVGAGI come from the germline V gene (reference sequence). The CDR3, as DNA: TGTGCCAGCAGTAGGGAATGGGCGGGTGGGAACGAGCAGTACTTC. Protein sequence: CASSREWAGGNEQYF.

This clonotype was observed a single time. The V gene is TRBV2, the J gene TRBJ1-6; D is possibly TRBD1 (6 bases). Trimming shortened V by 6 bases and J by 13 bases, and 19 bases separated the two germline ends. CDR1 is SNHLY, CDR2 FYNNEI, per germline. CDR3 length: 14 residues. CDR3 in DNA: TGTGCCAGCAGGGTAACAGGGAGTCCAGGTCCCCTCCACTTT. This codes for CASRVTGSPGPLHF. Supplemented by reference TRBV2 and TRBJ1-6, the full variable domain reads EPEVTQTPSHQVTQMGQEVILRCVPISNHLYFYWYRQILGQKVEFLVSFYNNEISEKSEIFDDQFSVERPDGSNFTLKIRSTKLEDSAMYFCASRVTGSPGPLHFGNGTRLTVT.

This clonotype occurred once. The CDR3 nucleotides read TGTGCCAGCAGTTTAGCGGGAGGGTCCTACGTGCAGTACTTC. Protein sequence: CASSLAGGSYVQYF. This chain connects TRBV27 to TRBJ2-5, with 9 nucleotides matching TRBD2. Germline trimming cut 2 bases from V and 11 bases from J; bases unmatched to any gene: 9. The CDR3 consists of 14 residues. Germline V gene lookup returns CDR1 MNHEY and CDR2 SMNVEV (reference sequence).

There are a few counts of this clonotype. The rearrangement joins TRBV28 to TRBJ2-3, with a weak D call TRBD2 (5 bases). Between the trimmed V and J ends, which lost 5 bases and 6 bases, there was a span of 9 bases. The germline V gene has CDR1 MDHEN and CDR2 SYDVKM. The CDR3 is 12 residues long. The CDR3 loop reads CASSNIADTQYF. Here the CDR3 DNA reads TGTGCCAGCAGTAACATAGCGGATACGCAGTATTTT.

This clonotype was counted between two and nine times. This chain joins TRBV20-1 and TRBJ2-5; 11 bases align to TRBD2. Germline V gene lookup returns CDR1 DFQATT and CDR2 SNEGSKA (reference sequence). This CDR3 spans 15 amino acids. V lost 6 bases and J lost 1; bases outside the gene matches: 7. The CDR3 protein is CSALAGGNFQETQYF. DNA for the CDR3: TGCAGTGCCCTAGCGGGAGGTAACTTCCAAGAGACCCAGTACTTC.

The chain recombines TRBV27 with TRBJ1-5, with D possibly being TRBD1 (6 bases). The germline V and J ends were trimmed by 6 bases and 5 bases, with 11 bases remaining between them. Germline V CDR1 and CDR2: MNHEY, SMNVEV (reference sequence). The CDR3 sequence is 13 residues long. CDR3 protein: CASSKQGYQPQHF. The CDR3 nucleotides read TGTGCCAGCAGCAAACAGGGATATCAGCCCCAGCATTTT.

Here the CDR3 reads CSATGGENTGELFF. The CDR3 nucleotides read TGCAGTGCCACAGGGGGCGAAAACACCGGGGAGCTGTTTTTT. This rearrangement joins TRBV20-1 to TRBJ2-2; 9 bases line up with TRBD1. CDR1 DFQATT and CDR2 SNEGSKA come from the germline V gene (reference sequence). V trimming: 6 bases; J trimming: 2 bases; junction bases outside the gene matches: 4. The CDR3 extends over 14 amino acids.

The chain is built from TRBV20-1 and TRBJ2-1, with D possibly being TRBD2 (6 bases). CDR1 and CDR2 from the germline V gene are DFQATT and SNEGSKA (reference sequence). The length of the CDR3 is 12 residues. CDR3 residues: CSGGGTNNEQFF. The DNA for the CDR3 is TGCAGCGGAGGAGGGACCAACAATGAGCAGTTCTTC.

This clonotype was seen a few times. The V and J genes are TRBV20-1 and TRBJ2-7, with D possibly TRBD2 on 5 matching bases. Trimming removed 0 bases at V and 7 bases at J, with 16 bases between. Germline assignment: CDR1 DFQATT and CDR2 SNEGSKA (reference sequence). The length of the CDR3 is 14 residues. The CDR3 here is CSARDGNLREEQYF. CDR3 sequence (DNA): TGCAGTGCTAGAGATGGTAACCTGAGGGAAGAGCAGTACTTC.

The rearrangement links TRBV12-3 or TRBV12-4 to TRBJ1-1; D gene unclear. The CDR3 length is 11 residues. Trimming took off 3 bases at V and 6 bases at J, with 5 bases between the two ends. CDR3 loop: CASSFPSEAFF. CDR3 bases: TGTGCCAGCAGTTTCCCCTCTGAAGCTTTCTTT.

The chain combines TRBV6-5 with TRBJ2-3; D is ambiguous. Per germline, CDR1 MNHEY and CDR2 SVGAGI. With 0 bases removed from V and 1 base from J, the gap between germline ends came to 11 bases. The CDR3 is 16 residues long. The CDR3 coding sequence is TGTGCCAGCAGTTACTCGAAGACTTCGGGCACAGATACGCAGTATTTT. It translates to CASSYSKTSGTDTQYF.

In this sample, this clonotype turned up a few times. The rearrangement links TRBV5-1 to TRBJ2-5; TRBD2 matches 8 bases. Germline CDR1 is SGHRS and CDR2 is YFSETQ. This CDR3 is built from 14 residues. J gave up 11 bases and V 1 base, and 10 bases lay outside the gene matches. The CDR3 DNA sequence: TGCGCCAGCAGCTTGCGGGAGGGCCAGACTGAGCAGTACTTC. It specifies CASSLREGQTEQYF.

The chain employs TRBV14 and TRBJ1-4; 12 bases agree with TRBD1. This CDR3 is 17 amino acids long. Germline loops: CDR1 SGHDN, CDR2 FVKESK. The V and J ends lost 5 bases and 4 bases, in that order; junction bases with no gene match: 8. The CDR3 here is CASSSRDRGRINEKLFF. The CDR3 nucleotides are TGTGCCAGCAGCTCCCGGGACAGGGGGCGTATTAATGAAAAACTGTTTTTT.

The chain carries TRBV13 and TRBJ2-7, with D possibly being TRBD2 (6 bases). The V gene lost 2 bases and the J gene lost 2 bases, with 13 bases spanning the gap. Germline values: CDR1 PRHDT, CDR2 FYEKMQ (reference sequence). The CDR3 runs to 15 residues. DNA for the CDR3: TGTGCCAGCAGCTTACTGCGCGGGGAACCCTACGAGCAGTACTTC. It is translated as CASSLLRGEPYEQYF.

The chain uses TRBV4-2 and TRBJ1-2; D is unclear. In germline, CDR1 is LGHNA, CDR2 YNFKEQ. V was clipped by 0 bases and J by 0 bases, with 20 bases between them. CDR3 length equals 19 residues. As DNA, the CDR3 is TGTGCCAGCAGCCAAGATCAAATAGGGAACGCAGCATCTAACTATGGCTACACCTTC. This sequence encodes CASSQDQIGNAASNYGYTF.

This clonotype has only a few counts. The chain uses TRBV20-1 and TRBJ2-3; perhaps TRBD1 as D (5 bases). CDR3 size: 13 residues. The V and J ends lost 8 bases and 0 bases respectively, with 12 bases between them. Germline CDR1 and CDR2: DFQATT and SNEGSKA (reference sequence). The CDR3 sequence: CSLPRQSTDTQYF. In nucleotides, the CDR3 is TGCAGTCTCCCGAGACAGAGCACAGATACGCAGTATTTT.

This sequence joins TRBV29-1 and TRBJ1-4; possibly TRBD1 for D (6 bases). There are 13 residues in the CDR3. Trimming cost V 5 bases and J 5 bases, with 12 bases left between them. CDR1 and CDR2 from the germline V gene are SQVTM and ANQGSEA. CDR3 in DNA: TGCAGCGTTCCAGGGGACAAGAATGAAAAACTGTTTTTT. Protein: CSVPGDKNEKLFF.

Concerning this clonotype: A junction boundary mismatches the germline segment, possibly from a read error. The chain employs TRBV4-1 and TRBJ1-5; D uncertain. This CDR3 spans 15 amino acids. The germline V gene has CDR1 MGHRA and CDR2 YSYEKL. The CDR3 coding sequence is TGCGCCAGCAGCCAAGAGCAGTATAGCGATCAGCCCCAGCATTTT. The encoded protein is CASSQEQYSDQPQHF.

The rearrangement joins TRBV20-1 to TRBJ2-7; D might be TRBD1 or TRBD2, each matching 5 bases. Trimming shortened V by 5 bases and J by 3 bases, and 14 bases separated the two germline ends. This CDR3 comprises 13 residues. Germline CDR1 DFQATT, CDR2 SNEGSKA (reference sequence). In nucleotides, the CDR3 is TGCAGTGCTTCCCCCGGGACCCGCTACGAGCAGTACTTC. Translation: CSASPGTRYEQYF.

The genes are TRBV9 and TRBJ2-1, with 11 bases matching TRBD2. Germline CDR1 and CDR2: SGDLS and YYNGEE. V shed 0 bases, J shed 2 bases, and the junction held 7 bases outside the gene matches. CDR3 length equals 18 residues. The CDR3 sequence is CASSVEGISGGAYNEQFF. For the CDR3, the DNA is TGTGCCAGCAGCGTAGAGGGGATTAGCGGGGGGGCCTACAATGAGCAGTTCTTC.

This clonotype was counted a few times. The CDR3 nucleotides are TGCGCCAGCATGGGTCCCAGGCCCCAAGAGACCCAGTACTTC. Residues: CASMGPRPQETQYF. This chain joins TRBV5-1 and TRBJ2-5, with unresolved D. Trimming cost V 6 bases and J 1 base, with 13 bases left between them. The germline V gene has CDR1 SGHRS and CDR2 YFSETQ. CDR3 length: 14 amino acids.

This clonotype was seen a few times. The V and J genes are TRBV20-1 and TRBJ1-2, with 9 nucleotides matching TRBD1. The length of the CDR3 is 14 residues. The J segment lost 6 bases and the V segment lost 6 bases, leaving 11 bases of the junction unmatched. Germline-derived CDR1 and CDR2 are DFQATT and SNEGSKA (reference sequence). CDR3 sequence (DNA): TGCAGTGCACCTCGACAGGGGGGAACGGATGGCTACACCTTC. This encodes CSAPRQGGTDGYTF.

The rearrangement uses TRBV5-1 and TRBJ2-5, with a tentative D call TRBD2 (6 bases). Judging by the DNA end, TRBJ2-7 fits better; the J call may be wrong. CDR3 size: 14 residues. CDR1 and CDR2 (germline): SGHRS, YFSETQ. In DNA, the CDR3 is TGCGCCAGCAGCCTTATAACGGGAGAGGTCGAGCAGTACTTC. Amino acid sequence: CASSLITGEVEQYF.

This chain joins TRBV29-1 and TRBJ1-1, with D perhaps TRBD1 (5 bases). There are 13 residues in the CDR3. CDR1 SQVTM and CDR2 ANQGSEA come from the germline V gene. As DNA, the CDR3 is TGCACCGGGGGTAAGGGAAGGACCACTGAAGCTTTCTTT. Translating gives CTGGKGRTTEAFF.

This clonotype was seen more than once but under ten times. The J gene is TRBJ2-1, the V gene TRBV10-1; TRBD1 might be the D (6 bases). The germline gives CDR1 WNHNN, CDR2 SYGVQD (reference sequence). The V end was cut by 8 bases, the J end by 8 bases, with 10 bases between. The CDR3 covers 11 residues. As DNA, the CDR3 is TGCGCCAGCGGGGACAACGATGAGCAGTTCTTC. Translated: CASGDNDEQFF.